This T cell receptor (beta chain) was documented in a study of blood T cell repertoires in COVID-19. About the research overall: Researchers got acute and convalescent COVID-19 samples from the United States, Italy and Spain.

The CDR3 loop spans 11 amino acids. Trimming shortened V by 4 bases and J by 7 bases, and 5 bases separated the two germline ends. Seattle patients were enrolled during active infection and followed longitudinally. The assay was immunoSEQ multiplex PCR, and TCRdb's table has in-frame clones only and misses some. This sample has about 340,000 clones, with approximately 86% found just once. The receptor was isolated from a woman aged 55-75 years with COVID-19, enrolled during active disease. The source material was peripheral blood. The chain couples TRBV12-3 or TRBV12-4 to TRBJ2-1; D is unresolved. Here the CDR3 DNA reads TGTGCCAGCAGTTCTCCTAATGAGCAGTTCTTC. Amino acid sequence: CASSSPNEQFF.